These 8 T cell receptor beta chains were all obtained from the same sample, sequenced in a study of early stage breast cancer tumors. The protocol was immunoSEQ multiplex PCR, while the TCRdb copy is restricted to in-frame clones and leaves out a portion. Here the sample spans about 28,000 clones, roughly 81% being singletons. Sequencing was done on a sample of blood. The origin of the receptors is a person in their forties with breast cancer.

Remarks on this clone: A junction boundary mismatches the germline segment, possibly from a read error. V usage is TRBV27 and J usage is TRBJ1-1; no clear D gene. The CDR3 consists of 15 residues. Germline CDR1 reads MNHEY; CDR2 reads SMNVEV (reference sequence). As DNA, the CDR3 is TGTGCCAGTAGTTTATATTGGGGTGGGAACACTGAAGCTTTCTTT. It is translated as CASSLYWGGNTEAFF.

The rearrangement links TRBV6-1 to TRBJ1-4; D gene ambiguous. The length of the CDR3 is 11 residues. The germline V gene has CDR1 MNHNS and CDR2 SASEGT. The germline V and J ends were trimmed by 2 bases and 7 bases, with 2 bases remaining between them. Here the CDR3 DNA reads TGTGCCAGCAGTGAACTTGAAAAACTGTTTTTT. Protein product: CASSELEKLFF.

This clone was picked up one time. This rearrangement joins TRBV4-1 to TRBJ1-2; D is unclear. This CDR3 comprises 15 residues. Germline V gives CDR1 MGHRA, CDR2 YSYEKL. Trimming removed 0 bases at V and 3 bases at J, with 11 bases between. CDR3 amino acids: CASSQESGRDYGYTF. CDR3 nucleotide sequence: TGCGCCAGCAGCCAAGAGTCTGGCAGAGACTATGGCTACACCTTC.

CDR3 loop: CASSTPDRGYPTAFF. CDR3 DNA sequence: TGTGCCAGTAGTACCCCGGACAGGGGGTATCCCACGGCTTTCTTT. The chain has TRBV19 and TRBJ1-1; the match to TRBD1 covers 10 bases. The CDR3 spans 15 residues. Germline lookup yields CDR1 LNHDA and CDR2 SQIVND (reference sequence). Trimming took 4 bases from V and 11 from J; bases not matched to a gene: 13.

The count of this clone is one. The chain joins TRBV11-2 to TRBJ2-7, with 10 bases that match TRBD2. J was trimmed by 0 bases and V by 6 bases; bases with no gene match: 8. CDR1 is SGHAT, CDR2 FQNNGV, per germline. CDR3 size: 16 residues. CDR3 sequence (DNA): TGTGCCAGCAGACCGCTAGCGGGGGCGAGCTCCTACGAGCAGTACTTC. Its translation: CASRPLAGASSYEQYF. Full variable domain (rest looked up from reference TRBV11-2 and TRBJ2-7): EAGVAQSPRYKIIEKRQSVAFWCNPISGHATLYWYQQILGQGPKLLIQFQNNGVVDDSQLPKDRFSAERLKGVDSTLKIQPAKLEDSAVYLCASRPLAGASSYEQYFGPGTRLTVT.

CDR3 amino acids: CASSPLGLQEQFF. The CDR3 nucleotides are TGCGCCAGCAGCCCCCTAGGGCTACAGGAGCAGTTCTTC. The chain has TRBV4-1 and TRBJ2-1; no firm D call. V lost 4 bases and J lost 10, with 14 bases in between. This CDR3 has 13 residues. Germline V CDR1 and CDR2: MGHRA, YSYEKL.

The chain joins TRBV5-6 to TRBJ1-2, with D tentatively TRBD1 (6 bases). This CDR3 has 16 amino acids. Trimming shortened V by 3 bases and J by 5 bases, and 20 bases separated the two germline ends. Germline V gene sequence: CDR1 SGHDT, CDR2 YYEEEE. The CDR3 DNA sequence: TGTGCCAGCAGCTGGGCTGGGAGTAGGGGGGGATATGGCTACACCTTC. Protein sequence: CASSWAGSRGGYGYTF.

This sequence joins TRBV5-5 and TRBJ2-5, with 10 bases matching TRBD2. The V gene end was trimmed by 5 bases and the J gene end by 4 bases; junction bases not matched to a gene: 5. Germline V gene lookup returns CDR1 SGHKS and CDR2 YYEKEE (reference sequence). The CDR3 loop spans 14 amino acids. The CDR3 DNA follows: TGTGCCAGCAGGGAGGTAGCGGGAGGAGAGACCCAGTACTTC. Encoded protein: CASREVAGGETQYF.